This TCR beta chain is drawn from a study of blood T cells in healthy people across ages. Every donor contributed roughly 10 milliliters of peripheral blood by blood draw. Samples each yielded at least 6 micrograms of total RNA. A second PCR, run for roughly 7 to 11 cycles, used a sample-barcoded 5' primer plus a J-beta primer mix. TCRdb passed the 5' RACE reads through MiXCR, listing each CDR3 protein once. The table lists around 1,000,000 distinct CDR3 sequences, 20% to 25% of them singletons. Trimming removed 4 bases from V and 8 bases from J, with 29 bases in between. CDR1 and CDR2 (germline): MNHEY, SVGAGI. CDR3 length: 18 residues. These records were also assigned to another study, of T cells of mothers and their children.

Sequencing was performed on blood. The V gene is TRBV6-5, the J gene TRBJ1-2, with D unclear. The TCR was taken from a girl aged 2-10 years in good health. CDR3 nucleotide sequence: TGTGCCAGCAGTTTTATTGGCCGACGTGTGAGGGCGTTTGAGGGCTACACCTTC. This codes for CASSFIGRRVRAFEGYTF.